This T cell receptor (beta chain) appears in the sequencing data of a study of T-cell memory formation after mild COVID-19. Study details: Largely, TCR clusters stayed within a single donor.

The authors produced TCR alpha and TCR beta cDNA libraries with sample barcodes and UMIs by 5'RACE using constant-segment primers. A single record per CDR3 protein comes from TCRdb applying MiXCR to the 5' RACE reads. Here the sample spans under 650,000 distinct CDR3 sequences, about a sixth being singletons. This clonotype was seen only once. Its target is unknown. With 6 bases removed from V and 1 base from J, the gap between germline ends came to 6 bases. CDR1 and CDR2 (germline): MNHEY, SVGEGT. The CDR3 runs to 12 residues. Study-level results: Nothing showed for sure that second-wave clones peaking on day 37 were SARS-CoV-2 specific. Clones contracting day 15 to 85 were balanced CD4/CD8; later expanders leaned CD4+.

The clonotype was recovered from an adult woman who had mild COVID-19 (a few samples of this study predate the infection). Cell type and time point are not known. This chain uses TRBV6-2 or TRBV6-3 with TRBJ2-5; no clear D gene. The sample was PBMCs or a T cell subset sorted from them (not recorded which). CDR3 sequence reads: CASRPGQETQYF. CDR3 DNA: TGTGCCAGCAGGCCCGGCCAAGAGACCCAGTACTTC.